The entry below describes one TCR beta chain. This record comes from a study of blood T cell repertoires in COVID-19. In the study overall: Acute and convalescent COVID-19 samples came from the United States, Italy and Spain. T cells, B-cell-depleted T cells, or PBMCs provided the cDNA or gDNA that served as material.

Original methodology: Cell counts per sample came from amplifying reference gene primers. The protocol was immunoSEQ multiplex PCR, while the TCRdb copy is restricted to in-frame clones and leaves out a portion. V, J and clone size derive from that table, while D and trimming were established from the DNA sequence. The repertoire consists of about 300,000 clones, with 75% to 95% occurring once and the leading ten covering 6% to 7%. The CDR3 runs 15 residues. Trimming stripped 3 bases from V and 3 bases from J, with 15 bases between. Germline V gives CDR1 SQVTM, CDR2 ANQGSEA. The chain is built from TRBV29-1 and TRBJ2-1; D is perhaps TRBD2 (6 bases). Specimen: peripheral blood. The source is a woman in her twenties or thirties with COVID-19, enrolled during active disease. The CDR3 DNA is TGCAGCGTTGAGTCGGGAGAGAATATCTACAATGAGCAGTTCTTC. As protein: CSVESGENIYNEQFF.